This T cell receptor (beta chain) was recorded in a study of CD8 T cells in Susac syndrome. In the case of this clonotype: Its antigen remains unknown.

General observations from the study: Regarding the TCR sequencing and HLA analysis, the study admitted that a relatively small number of individuals were involved.

There are 15 residues in the CDR3. J gave up 5 bases and V 6 bases, and 11 bases lay outside the gene matches. From blood CD8+ and CD4+ T cells, TCR beta sequences were generated. It was with random hexamers that about 0.45 to 1 ug RNA was reverse transcribed. With immunoSEQ multiplex PCR, TCR beta CDR3 was amplified across 54 Vbeta and 13 Jbeta. TCRdb used MiXCR to reprocess the immunoSEQ multiplex PCR reads, holding one entry per CDR3 protein. Among some 260,000 distinct CDR3 sequences listed, just under 95% were seen once. The chain employs TRBV12-3 or TRBV12-4 and TRBJ2-3, with TRBD1 identical over 7 bases. This receptor was obtained from a human donor with multiple sclerosis. The sequencing input was CD4+ T cells from PBMCs. Here the CDR3 reads CASSPLRGSEDTQYF. In DNA, the CDR3 is TGTGCCAGCAGCCCTCTCAGGGGGTCTGAAGATACGCAGTATTTT.